What follows are 5 T cell receptor beta chains derived from one specimen sequenced in a study of cytomegalovirus exposure and HLA in healthy donors. Primers for the PCR totalled 60 Vbeta and 13 Jbeta. This table comes from immunoSEQ multiplex PCR, and its TCRdb copy is limited to in-frame clones, with some not included. The table shows about 120,000 clones, with 81% occurring only once. The source material was PBMCs. The origin of the receptors is a woman aged 25 to 45 in good health and CMV-seronegative.

This clone was seen only a few times. In DNA, the CDR3 is TGTGCCAGCTCACCAAGGGCAGGGGAAGAAGCTTTCTTT. As protein: CASSPRAGEEAFF. V and J are TRBV18 and TRBJ1-1; tentative D call: TRBD1 (6 bases). This CDR3 comprises 13 residues. V was trimmed by 2 bases and J by 8 bases, leaving 12 bases between them. Germline V gene lookup returns CDR1 KGHSH and CDR2 LQKENI.

The chain links TRBV20-1 to TRBJ2-6; D is unclear. Per germline, CDR1 DFQATT and CDR2 SNEGSKA (reference sequence). V was pared by 5 bases and J by 3 bases, with 2 bases between. CDR3 length: 11 residues. The CDR3 spells CSALGANVLTF. CDR3 in DNA: TGCAGTGCTCTTGGGGCCAACGTCCTGACTTTC.

The CDR3 reads CASSQGARINEKLFF. DNA of the CDR3: TGTGCCAGCAGCCAAGGAGCCAGGATTAATGAAAAACTGTTTTTT. The genes are TRBV14 and TRBJ1-4; unclear D gene. The CDR3 sequence is 15 residues long. Deletions cut 1 base from V and 4 bases from J, with 10 bases between. The germline CDR1 and CDR2 sequences are SGHDN and FVKESK.

The V call is TRBV7-9, the J call TRBJ2-3, with TRBD2 matching over 8 bases. V lost 6 bases and J lost 10; bases outside the gene matches: 6. CDR3 length: 12 residues. Germline CDR1 SEHNR, CDR2 FQNEAQ (reference sequence). CDR3 DNA sequence: TGTGCCAGCAGAATAGCGGGAACGGCGCAGTATTTT. This encodes CASRIAGTAQYF.

The table lists this clone with a count of one. The chain is built from TRBV6-6 and TRBJ2-2, with 7 bases aligning to TRBD2. The CDR3 runs to 14 residues. Germline V lookup: CDR1 MNHNY, CDR2 SVGAGI (reference sequence). V trimming: 2 bases; J trimming: 8 bases; junction bases outside the gene matches: 5. In DNA, the CDR3 is TGTGCCAGCAGTTACGGGACTACCGGGGGGGAGCTGTTTTTT. As protein: CASSYGTTGGELFF.